The rows below give T cell receptor beta chains drawn from one sample of a study of control samples from healthy donors and cancer patients. The assay was immunoSEQ multiplex PCR, and TCRdb's table has in-frame clones only and misses some. In the table there are over 100,000 clones, about 91% of which are singletons. Sequenced input: blood. All receptors derive from a man aged 40-50 years in good health. Each CDR3 is given with its conserved first and last residue. The D gene is left open where the match is weak. Not every row has a clone size; where given, it reads once, few, many or a size class.

abundance,d_gene,v_gene,j_gene,CDR3nt,CDR3aa
.,TRBD1,TRBV6-5,TRBJ1-1,TGTGCCAGCAGGACAGGGGGCGCTGGGGTCACTGAAGCTTTCTTT,CASRTGGAGVTEAFF
.,.,TRBV2,TRBJ1-1,TGTGCCAGCAGTGAACTCCAGGACACTGAAGCTTTCTTT,CASSELQDTEAFF
.,.,TRBV2,TRBJ1-2,TGTGCCAGCAGTGAAAGGGCGGCAGGGTCGTGGGGCTACACCTTC,CASSERAAGSWGYTF
.,TRBD1,TRBV28,TRBJ1-6,TGTGCCAGCAGTCCAGAGGGGACAGGGAGCAATTCACCCCTCCACTTT,CASSPEGTGSNSPLHF
.,TRBD2,TRBV6-5,TRBJ2-3,TGTGCCGGTACGGGGGGGCCCCTGGGCACAGATACGCAGTATTTT,CAGTGGPLGTDTQYF
once,.,TRBV19,TRBJ1-1,TGTGCCAGTAGTATTCAGGGAATGAACACTGAAGCTTTCTTT,CASSIQGMNTEAFF
.,TRBD1,TRBV20-1,TRBJ1-4,TGCAGTGCTACTGACGACAGGGGGAGTTTGTCAAAACTGTTTTTT,CSATDDRGSLSKLFF
.,.,TRBV9,TRBJ1-3,TGTGCCAGCAGCGTAGGGACAGAGCCAGGAAACACCATATATTTT,CASSVGTEPGNTIYF
once,TRBD2,TRBV24-1,TRBJ2-1,TGTGCCACCAGTGATTTGGTAGCGGGGGGGTACAATGAGCAGTTCTTC,CATSDLVAGGYNEQFF
.,.,TRBV19,TRBJ1-4,TGTGCCAGTAGTATGGCCGAAGTTGGGAATGAAAAACTGTTTTTT,CASSMAEVGNEKLFF
.,.,TRBV2,TRBJ1-2,TGTGCCAGCAGTGATGTACGGGGGAAATATGGCTACACCTTC,CASSDVRGKYGYTF
.,.,TRBV19,TRBJ2-1,TGTGCCAGTAGTACCACCGGGGTGAGCTCCTACAATGAGCAGTTCTTC,CASSTTGVSSYNEQFF
.,TRBD1,TRBV7-8,TRBJ1-1,TGTGCCAGCAGCCCGGACAGGGGGGAGACTGAAGCTTTCTTT,CASSPDRGETEAFF
.,.,TRBV21-1,TRBJ2-4,TGTGCCAGCAGCAAAGATGGGACGAGCGGGTTAGCCAAAAACATTCAGTACTTC,CASSKDGTSGLAKNIQYF
.,.,TRBV7-3,TRBJ2-5,TGTGCCAGCAGCTTAGAGGTAGAAGAGACCCAGTACTTC,CASSLEVEETQYF
once,TRBD1,TRBV18,TRBJ2-2,TGTGCCAGCTCCCAGGGACAGGGAAACACCGGGGAGCTGTTTTTT,CASSQGQGNTGELFF
.,.,TRBV29-1,TRBJ1-1,TGCAGCGTTCAAAGGGACTCCGACACTGAAGCTTTCTTT,CSVQRDSDTEAFF
.,.,TRBV10-1,TRBJ2-4,TGCGCCAGCAGCGACTCTCTGGGGGAAAACATTCAGTACTTC,CASSDSLGENIQYF
.,.,TRBV2,TRBJ2-7,TGTGCCAGCAATCGGAGGACCGAGACCTACGAGCAGTACTTC,CASNRRTETYEQYF
.,TRBD2,TRBV7-9,TRBJ2-3,TGTGCCAGCAGCCAACCGGGACTAGCGGGGGGGAGCACAGATACGCAGTATTTT,CASSQPGLAGGSTDTQYF
.,.,TRBV18,TRBJ2-5,TGTGCCAGCTCACCCGGCGCGGAGACCCAGTACTTC,CASSPGAETQYF
.,.,TRBV7-8,TRBJ1-6,TGTGCCAGCAGCCCTCAACCAGGGCCGGTCAATTCACCCCTCCACTTT,CASSPQPGPVNSPLHF
.,.,TRBV2,TRBJ2-3,TGTGCCAGCATGTGGGGAACAGATACGCAGTATTTT,CASMWGTDTQYF
.,.,TRBV2,TRBJ1-2,TGTGCCAGCAGTGAATCAGCTAACTATGGCTACACCTTC,CASSESANYGYTF
.,.,TRBV19,TRBJ2-2,TGTGCCATTCGCGAGGGGGGACCCAACACCGGGGAGCTGTTTTTT,CAIREGGPNTGELFF
.,TRBD1,TRBV20-1,TRBJ1-3,TGCAGTGCTAGTTCGGGACAGGGAACTGGAAACACCATATATTTT,CSASSGQGTGNTIYF
once,TRBD2,TRBV29-1,TRBJ2-1,TGCAGCGTTGGTTGGCTAGCGGGGGACTCCTACAATGAGCAGTTCTTC,CSVGWLAGDSYNEQFF
.,.,TRBV27,TRBJ1-5,TGTGCCAGCAGTTTAGCAGGGGGCAATCAGCCCCAGCATTTT,CASSLAGGNQPQHF
.,.,TRBV29-1,TRBJ1-4,TGCAGCGTTAACACTGCAACTAATGAAAAACTGTTTTTT,CSVNTATNEKLFF
few,.,TRBV7-9,TRBJ1-3,TGTGCCAGCAGCAGAGACAGCGGGGTGGGAGGAAACACCATATATTTT,CASSRDSGVGGNTIYF